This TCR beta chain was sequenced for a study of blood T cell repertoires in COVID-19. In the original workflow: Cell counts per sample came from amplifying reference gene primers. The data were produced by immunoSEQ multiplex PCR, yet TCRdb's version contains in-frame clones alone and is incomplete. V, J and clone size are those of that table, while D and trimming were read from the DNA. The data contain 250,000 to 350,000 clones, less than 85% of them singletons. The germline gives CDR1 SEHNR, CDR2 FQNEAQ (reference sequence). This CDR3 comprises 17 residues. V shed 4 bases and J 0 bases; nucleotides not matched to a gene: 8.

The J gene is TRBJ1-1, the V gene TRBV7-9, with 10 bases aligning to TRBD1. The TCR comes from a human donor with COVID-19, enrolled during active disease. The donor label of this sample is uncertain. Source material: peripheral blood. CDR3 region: CASSSRQGAPLNTEAFF. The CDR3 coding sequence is TGTGCCAGCAGCTCCCGACAGGGGGCCCCTCTGAACACTGAAGCTTTCTTT. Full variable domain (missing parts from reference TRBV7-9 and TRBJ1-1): DTGVSQNPRHKITKRGQNVTFRCDPISEHNRLYWYRQTLGQGPEFLTYFQNEAQLEKSRLLSDRFSAERPKGSFSTLEIQRTEQGDSAMYLCASSSRQGAPLNTEAFFGQGTRLTVV.